This TCR beta chain was identified in a study of graft-versus-host responses after intestinal transplantation. The wider study: Recipients received multivisceral, liver-intestinal, or isolated intestinal transplants. Anti-thymocyte globulin was used for induction in all recipients, who then took tacrolimus and steroids for roughly 3 years.

Whole-study results and caveats: GvH clones turned up in recipient marrow; some had shown up first in ileum or blood. In patients with graft-donor T cell macrochimerism, allograft graft-versus-host to host-versus-graft clonal ratios were high.

About this clone: No antigen is known for it.

J lost 7 bases, V lost 0 bases, and 4 bases had no gene match. Germline V lookup: CDR1 SGDLS, CDR2 YYNGEE. There are 14 residues in the CDR3. Some clones are missing from TCRdb's copy, which holds only in-frame ones; the method was immunoSEQ multiplex PCR. The sample has around 7,700 clones, approximately 98% seen once. This TCR was sampled from a human patient who received an intestinal transplant, so some T cells may come from the graft donor. Sequenced material: PBMCs, taken 23 days after intestinal transplant. This rearrangement joins TRBV9 to TRBJ2-7; TRBD1 matches at 10 bases. In DNA, the CDR3 is TGTGCCAGCAGCGTAGAAGGGGGACAGGGGGAGCAGTACTTC. Translated, it gives CASSVEGGQGEQYF. Together with reference TRBV9 and TRBJ2-7, the CDR3 gives the full variable domain: DSGVTQTPKHLITATGQRVTLRCSPRSGDLSVYWYQQSLDQGLQFLIQYYNGEERAKGNILERFSAQQFPDLHSELNLSSLELGDSALYFCASSVEGGQGEQYFGPGTRLTVT.